This entry describes one T cell receptor beta chain. The antigen is not known. The sample belongs to a study of T cell repertoires in cytomegalovirus infection. TCRdb called the reads again in MiXCR, with one record for every CDR3 protein. The sample carries 200,000 to 250,000 distinct CDR3 sequences, about 38% recorded once. The CDR3 extends over 12 amino acids. Germline V lookup: CDR1 SEHNR, CDR2 FQNEAQ (reference sequence). V shed 3 bases and J shed 7 bases, with 9 bases lying between them. This chain joins TRBV7-9 and TRBJ1-2; D is uncertain. This receptor was taken from a human donor in good health (CMV status not recorded). Some clones in this sample may be carry-over from other donors' samples. This material consisted of CD8+ T cells from cultured PBMCs, taken from culture after CMV antigen stimulation. The CDR3 loop reads CASSLGNSGYTF. CDR3 DNA: TGTGCCAGCAGCTTGGGAAATTCTGGCTACACCTTC.